This T cell receptor beta chain was identified during a study of blood T cell repertoires in COVID-19. TCRdb keeps only in-frame clones here, not all; method: immunoSEQ multiplex PCR. Found here are roughly 360,000 clones, over 65% of them singletons; the top ten hold under 1.2%. In its sample, this clone was seen a few times. The CDR3 is made up of 14 amino acids. Deletions cut 0 bases from V and 10 bases from J, with 15 bases between. Germline CDR1 is GTSNPN and CDR2 is SVGIG (reference sequence). This TCR was sampled from a human donor with acute or convalescent COVID-19. The donor label of this sample is uncertain. This chain connects TRBV30 to TRBJ1-4, with no clear D. The specimen sequenced was peripheral blood. Here the CDR3 reads CAWSVLGGRRKLFF. The CDR3 region has the DNA TGTGCCTGGAGTGTACTTGGAGGAAGAAGAAAACTGTTTTTT.